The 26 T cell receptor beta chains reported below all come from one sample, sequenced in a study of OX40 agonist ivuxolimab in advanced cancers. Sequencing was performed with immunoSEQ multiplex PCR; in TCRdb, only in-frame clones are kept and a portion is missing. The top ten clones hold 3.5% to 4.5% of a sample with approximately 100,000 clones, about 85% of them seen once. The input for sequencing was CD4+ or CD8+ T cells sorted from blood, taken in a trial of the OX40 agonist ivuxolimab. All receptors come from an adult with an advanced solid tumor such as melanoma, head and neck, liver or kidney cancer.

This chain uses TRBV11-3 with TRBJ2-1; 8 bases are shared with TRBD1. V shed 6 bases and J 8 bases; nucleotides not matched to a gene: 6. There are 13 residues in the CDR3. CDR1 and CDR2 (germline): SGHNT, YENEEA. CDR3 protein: CASRRTGIYEQFF. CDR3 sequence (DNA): TGTGCCAGCAGAAGGACAGGGATCTATGAGCAGTTCTTC.

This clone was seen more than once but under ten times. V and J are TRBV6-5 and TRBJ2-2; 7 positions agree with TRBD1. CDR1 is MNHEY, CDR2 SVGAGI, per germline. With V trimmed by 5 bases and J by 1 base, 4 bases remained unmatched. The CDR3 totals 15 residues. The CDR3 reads CASSLQGRNTGELFF. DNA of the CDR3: TGTGCCAGCAGTCTACAGGGGCGGAACACCGGGGAGCTGTTTTTT.

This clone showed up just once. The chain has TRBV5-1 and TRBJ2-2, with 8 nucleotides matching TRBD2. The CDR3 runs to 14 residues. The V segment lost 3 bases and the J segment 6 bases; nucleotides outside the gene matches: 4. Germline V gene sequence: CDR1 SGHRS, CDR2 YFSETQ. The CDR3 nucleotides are TGCGCCAGCAGCTCCCGCGGGAGGCCCGGGGAGCTGTTTTTT. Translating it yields CASSSRGRPGELFF.

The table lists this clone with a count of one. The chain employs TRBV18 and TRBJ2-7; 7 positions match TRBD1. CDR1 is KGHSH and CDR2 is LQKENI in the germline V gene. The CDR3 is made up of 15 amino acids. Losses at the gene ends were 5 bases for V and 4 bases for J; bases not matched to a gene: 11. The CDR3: CASSDYPGQIYEQYF. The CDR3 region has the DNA TGTGCCAGCTCAGACTACCCGGGACAGATTTACGAGCAGTACTTC.

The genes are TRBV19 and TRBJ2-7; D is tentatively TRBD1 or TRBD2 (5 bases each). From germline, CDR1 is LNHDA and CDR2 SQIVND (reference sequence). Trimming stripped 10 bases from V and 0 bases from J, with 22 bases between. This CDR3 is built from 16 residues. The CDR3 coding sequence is TGTGCCACCAAGGACTCAGGGAACCCAAGCTCCTACGAGCAGTACTTC. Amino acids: CATKDSGNPSSYEQYF.

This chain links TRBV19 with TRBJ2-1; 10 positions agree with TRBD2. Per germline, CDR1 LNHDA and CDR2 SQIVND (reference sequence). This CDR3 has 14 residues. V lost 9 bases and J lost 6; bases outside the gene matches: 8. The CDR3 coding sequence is TGTGCCAGCGCGGGGCTAGCGGGAGTCAATGAGCAGTTCTTC. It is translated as CASAGLAGVNEQFF.

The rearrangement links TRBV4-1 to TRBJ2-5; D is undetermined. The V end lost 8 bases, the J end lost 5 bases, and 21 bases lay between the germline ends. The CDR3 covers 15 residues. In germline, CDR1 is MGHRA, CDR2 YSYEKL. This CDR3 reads CASSFILRREETQYF. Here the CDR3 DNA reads TGCGCCAGCTCATTTATACTTCGGAGAGAGGAGACCCAGTACTTC.

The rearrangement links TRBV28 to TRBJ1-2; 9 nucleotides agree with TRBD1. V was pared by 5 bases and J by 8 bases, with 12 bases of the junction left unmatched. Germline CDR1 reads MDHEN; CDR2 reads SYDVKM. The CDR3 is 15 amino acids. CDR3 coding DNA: TGTGCCAGCAGTCCCCCGGGACAGGGAAATGGAGGCTACACCTTC. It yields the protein CASSPPGQGNGGYTF.

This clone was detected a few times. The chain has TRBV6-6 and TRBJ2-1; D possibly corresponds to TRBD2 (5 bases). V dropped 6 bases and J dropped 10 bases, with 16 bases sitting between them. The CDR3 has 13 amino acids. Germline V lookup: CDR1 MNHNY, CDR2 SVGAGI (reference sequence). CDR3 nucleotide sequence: TGTGCCAGCAGCCCTTTAGGACTCGAGGAGCAGTTCTTC. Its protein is CASSPLGLEEQFF.

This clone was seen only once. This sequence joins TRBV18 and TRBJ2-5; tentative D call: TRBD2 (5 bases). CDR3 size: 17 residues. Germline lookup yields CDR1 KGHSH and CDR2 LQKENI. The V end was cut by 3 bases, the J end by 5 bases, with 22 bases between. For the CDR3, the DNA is TGTGCCAGCTCACCCGCCGGCCGGAGGTCGGGGTGGGAGACCCAGTACTTC. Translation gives CASSPAGRRSGWETQYF.

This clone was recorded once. CDR3: CAISGRSGGSTDTQYF. The CDR3 nucleotides read TGTGCCATCAGTGGCCGATCGGGCGGGAGCACAGATACGCAGTATTTT. The chain joins TRBV10-3 to TRBJ2-3; D perhaps matches TRBD2 (5 bases). Trimming shortened V by 4 bases and J by 0 bases, and 14 bases separated the two germline ends. CDR3 length: 16 residues. Germline values: CDR1 ENHRY, CDR2 SYGVKD.

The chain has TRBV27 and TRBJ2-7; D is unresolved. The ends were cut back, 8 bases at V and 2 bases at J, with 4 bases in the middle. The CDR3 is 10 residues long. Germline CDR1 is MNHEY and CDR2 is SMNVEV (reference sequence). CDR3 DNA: TGTGCCAGCGGGACCTACGAGCAGTACTTC. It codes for CASGTYEQYF.

The CDR3 loop is CATSAPSGAQETQYF. DNA for the CDR3: TGTGCCACCAGCGCCCCTAGCGGGGCACAAGAGACCCAGTACTTC. The chain carries TRBV15 and TRBJ2-5; 9 bases agree with TRBD2. Trimming cost V 5 bases and J 2 bases; bases outside gene matches: 6. The germline V gene encodes CDR1 LNHNV and CDR2 YYDKDF (reference sequence). This CDR3 is built from 15 residues.

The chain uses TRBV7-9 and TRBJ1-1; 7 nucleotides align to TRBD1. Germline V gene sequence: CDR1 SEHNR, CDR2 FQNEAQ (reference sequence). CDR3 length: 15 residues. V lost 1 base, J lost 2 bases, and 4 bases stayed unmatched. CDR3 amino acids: CASSLGTGHNTEAFF. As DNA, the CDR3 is TGTGCCAGCAGCTTAGGGACAGGTCATAACACTGAAGCTTTCTTT. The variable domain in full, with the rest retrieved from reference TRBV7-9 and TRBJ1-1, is DTGVSQNPRHKITKRGQNVTFRCDPISEHNRLYWYRQTLGQGPEFLTYFQNEAQLEKSRLLSDRFSAERPKGSFSTLEIQRTEQGDSAMYLCASSLGTGHNTEAFFGQGTRLTVV.

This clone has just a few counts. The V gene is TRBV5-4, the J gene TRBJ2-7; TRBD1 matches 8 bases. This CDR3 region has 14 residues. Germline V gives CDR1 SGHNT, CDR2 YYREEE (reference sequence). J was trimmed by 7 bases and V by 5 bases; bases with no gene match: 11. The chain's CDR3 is CASSKLGQDTEQYF. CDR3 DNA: TGTGCCAGCAGTAAACTGGGACAGGACACAGAGCAGTACTTC.

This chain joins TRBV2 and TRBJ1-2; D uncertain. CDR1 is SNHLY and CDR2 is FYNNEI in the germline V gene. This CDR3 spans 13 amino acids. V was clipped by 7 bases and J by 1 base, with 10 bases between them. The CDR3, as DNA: TGTGCCAGCAATACAGACCTTAACTATGGCTACACCTTC. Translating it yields CASNTDLNYGYTF.

CDR3 DNA sequence: TGCAGCGTACTAGGGACAGGGCACGAGACCCAGTACTTC. Residues: CSVLGTGHETQYF. V is TRBV29-1 and J is TRBJ2-5; TRBD1 matches at 9 bases. The CDR3 has 13 amino acids. The V gene end was trimmed by 6 bases and the J gene end by 5 bases; junction bases not matched to a gene: 7. Germline V gene data show CDR1 as SQVTM and CDR2 as ANQGSEA.

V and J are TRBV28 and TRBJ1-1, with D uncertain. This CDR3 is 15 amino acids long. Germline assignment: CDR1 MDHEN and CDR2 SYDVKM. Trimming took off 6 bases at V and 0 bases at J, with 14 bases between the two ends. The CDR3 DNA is TGTGCCAGCAGCCCCTTCGGGGTCATGAACACTGAAGCTTTCTTT. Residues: CASSPFGVMNTEAFF.

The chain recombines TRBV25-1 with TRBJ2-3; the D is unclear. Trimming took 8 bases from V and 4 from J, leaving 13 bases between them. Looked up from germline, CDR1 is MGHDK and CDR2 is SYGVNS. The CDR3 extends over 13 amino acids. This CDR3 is CASSPTYADTQYF. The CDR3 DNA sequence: TGTGCCAGCTCCCCGACGTACGCAGATACGCAGTATTTT.

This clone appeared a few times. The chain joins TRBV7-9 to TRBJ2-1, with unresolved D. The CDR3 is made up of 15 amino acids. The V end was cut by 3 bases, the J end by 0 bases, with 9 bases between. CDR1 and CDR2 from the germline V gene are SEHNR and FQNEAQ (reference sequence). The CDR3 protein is CASSFKFSSYNEQFF. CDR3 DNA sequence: TGTGCCAGCAGCTTTAAGTTCAGCTCCTACAATGAGCAGTTCTTC.

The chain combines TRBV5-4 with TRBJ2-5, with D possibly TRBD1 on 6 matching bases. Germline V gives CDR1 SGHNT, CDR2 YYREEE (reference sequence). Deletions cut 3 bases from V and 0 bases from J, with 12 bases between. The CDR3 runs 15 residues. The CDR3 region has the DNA TGTGCCAGCAGCTCCGGGACATCGTACCAAGAGACCCAGTACTTC. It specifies CASSSGTSYQETQYF. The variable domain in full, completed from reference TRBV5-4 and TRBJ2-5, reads ETGVTQSPTHLIKTRGQQVTLRCSSQSGHNTVSWYQQALGQGPQFIFQYYREEENGRGNFPPRFSGLQFPNYSSELNVNALELDDSALYLCASSSGTSYQETQYFGPGTRLLVL.

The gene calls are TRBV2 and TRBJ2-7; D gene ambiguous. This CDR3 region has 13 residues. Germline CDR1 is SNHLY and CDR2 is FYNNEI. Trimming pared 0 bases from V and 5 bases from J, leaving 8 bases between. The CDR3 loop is CASSEALSHEQYF. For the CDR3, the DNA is TGTGCCAGCAGTGAAGCGCTAAGCCACGAGCAGTACTTC. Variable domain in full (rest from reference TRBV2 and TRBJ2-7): EPEVTQTPSHQVTQMGQEVILRCVPISNHLYFYWYRQILGQKVEFLVSFYNNEISEKSEIFDDQFSVERPDGSNFTLKIRSTKLEDSAMYFCASSEALSHEQYFGPGTRLTVT.

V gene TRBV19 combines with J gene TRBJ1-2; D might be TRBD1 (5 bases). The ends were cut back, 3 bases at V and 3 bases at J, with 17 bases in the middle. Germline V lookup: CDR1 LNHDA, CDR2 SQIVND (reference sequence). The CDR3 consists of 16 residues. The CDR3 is CASSIRRQLRDYGYTF. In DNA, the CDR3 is TGTGCCAGTAGTATCAGGCGACAGCTACGGGACTATGGCTACACCTTC.

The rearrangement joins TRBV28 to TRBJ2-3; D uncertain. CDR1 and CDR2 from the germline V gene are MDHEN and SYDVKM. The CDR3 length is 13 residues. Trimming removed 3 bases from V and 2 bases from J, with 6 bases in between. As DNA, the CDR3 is TGTGCCAGCAGTTTGGGTCCCACAGATACGCAGTATTTT. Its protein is CASSLGPTDTQYF. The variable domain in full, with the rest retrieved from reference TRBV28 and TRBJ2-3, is DVKVTQSSRYLVKRTGEKVFLECVQDMDHENMFWYRQDPGLGLRLIYFSYDVKMKEKGDIPEGYSVSREKKERFSLILESASTNQTSMYLCASSLGPTDTQYFGPGTRLTVL.

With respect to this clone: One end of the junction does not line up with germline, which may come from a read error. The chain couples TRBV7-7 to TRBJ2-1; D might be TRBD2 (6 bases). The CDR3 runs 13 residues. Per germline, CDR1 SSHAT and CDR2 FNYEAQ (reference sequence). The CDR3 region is CASSPGTYNEQFF. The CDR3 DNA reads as TGTGCTAGCAGCCCCGGGACTTACAATGAGCAGTTCTTC. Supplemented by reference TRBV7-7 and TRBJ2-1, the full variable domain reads GAGVSQSPRYKVTKRGQDVTLRCDPISSHATLYWYQQALGQGPEFLTYFNYEAQPDKSGLPSDRFSAERPEGSISTLTIQRTEQRDSAMYRCASSPGTYNEQFFGPGTRLTVL.

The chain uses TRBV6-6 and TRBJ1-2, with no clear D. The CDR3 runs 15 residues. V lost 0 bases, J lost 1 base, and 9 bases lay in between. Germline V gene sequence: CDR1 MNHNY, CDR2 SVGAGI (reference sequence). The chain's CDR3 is CASSYSMASNYGYTF. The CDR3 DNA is TGTGCCAGCAGTTACTCGATGGCAAGTAACTATGGCTACACCTTC.